This is a list of T cell receptor beta chains from one sample in a study of tumor-infiltrating lymphocytes in primary liver carcinoma. One entry per CDR3 protein, called by TCRdb with MiXCR from the multiplex PCR reads. The table shows more than 45,000 distinct CDR3 sequences, with 65% to 85% occurring only once. Sequenced material: liver tumor tissue from sampling region 5. These receptors all come from a middle-aged man with primary liver carcinoma and hepatitis B virus infection. Both conserved end residues are part of each CDR3. D genes are given only for firm matches. The listing skips clone size in some rows; elsewhere it reads once, few, many or a size class.

NA	20	TRBV11-1	TRBD2	TRBJ2-1	TGTGCCAGCAGCATAGGAATGACTAGCGGGGCCTCACTGTTCGGCAATGAGCAGTCCTTC	CASSIGMTSGASLFGNEQSF
many	13	TRBV30	TRBD2	TRBJ2-7	TGTGCCTGGAGCCCCGCCGGGACTAGCGAGCAGTACTTC	CAWSPAGTSEQYF
NA	13	TRBV6-7	NA	TRBJ2-4	TGTGCTCTCACCCGGGGAACCAGATACATTCAGTACTTC	CALTRGTRYIQYF
many	15	TRBV7-9	TRBD1	TRBJ2-5	TGTGCCAGCAGCTTAGCGACAGGGTGGCAAGAGACCCAGTACTTC	CASSLATGWQETQYF
NA	15	TRBV6-1	NA	TRBJ2-1	TGTGCCAGCACCCTTGAGCGGCACGCCTACAATGAGCAGTTCTTC	CASTLERHAYNEQFF
NA	12	TRBV4-2	NA	TRBJ2-7	TGTGTCAGCAGCCAAGAGACCGACGATCAGTACTTC	CVSSQETDDQYF
once	13	TRBV11-2	NA	TRBJ1-1	TGTGTCAGCAGCTTAGGCCTGAGCACTGATGCTTTCTTT	CVSSLGLSTDAFF
once	17	TRBV5-1	TRBD2	TRBJ2-1	TGCGCCAGCAGCTTGGATCCTAGCGGGCTAACCTACAATGAGCAGCTCTTC	CASSLDPSGLTYNEQLF
once	14	TRBV29-1	NA	TRBJ2-3	TGCAGCACAACAGGAGTGGGGGCAGCAGATACGCAGTATTTT	CSTTGVGAADTQYF
NA	16	TRBV7-9	NA	TRBJ2-6	TGTGCCAGCAGCTCTGGACAGAACTTTGGGGCCAACGTCATGACTTTC	CASSSGQNFGANVMTF
NA	15	TRBV4-1	TRBD1	TRBJ1-3	TGCACCAGTAGTCCTACAGGGGGTACTGGAAACACCATATATTTT	CTSSPTGGTGNTIYF
NA	15	TRBV11-2	TRBD1	TRBJ2-7	TGTGTCAGCAGCTTAATATGGACAGGGGAAAACGAGCAGTACTTC	CVSSLIWTGENEQYF
once	14	TRBV5-1	TRBD1	TRBJ1-2	TGCGCCAGCAACCCTTGGACAGGGGGCGATGACTATACCTTC	CASNPWTGGDDYTF
NA	14	TRBV12-3/TRBV12-4	NA	TRBJ2-1	TGTGCCAGCACTTTCAGCCTTACAGCAGAATGGCAGTCCTTC	CASTFSLTAEWQSF
NA	15	TRBV4-2	NA	TRBJ2-2	TGTGCCAGCAGCCAACCCCGGGGCACAGCCGGGGAGCTGTTTTTT	CASSQPRGTAGELFF
NA	14	TRBV5-1	NA	TRBJ1-1	TGCGCCAGCAGCGCCACCGGTGGGCACACTGAAGCTTTCTTT	CASSATGGHTEAFF
NA	18	TRBV4-3	TRBD2	TRBJ2-2	TGCGTCAGCAGCCAAACCACTAGCGGACGTATGAACACCGGGGAGCTGTTTTTT	CVSSQTTSGRMNTGELFF
medium-sized	16	TRBV10-3	NA	TRBJ1-2	TGTGCCATCAGTGAGTCAACAGGGCTCTCAGCCTATGGCTACACCTTC	CAISESTGLSAYGYTF
NA	14	TRBV5-6	NA	TRBJ1-1	TGTGCCAGCAGCCTTTGGGGGGAAGGCACTGAAGCTTTCTTT	CASSLWGEGTEAFF
NA	16	TRBV5-4	NA	TRBJ2-1	TGTGCAAGCAGCTCCACTGCGGCTGGCTTCTACAATGAGCAGTTCTTC	CASSSTAAGFYNEQFF
NA	17	TRBV6-5	NA	TRBJ1-1	TGTGCCAGCATTCCCCCCACGGGGGCGTTAGGTATCGCTGAAGCTTTCTTC	CASIPPTGALGIAEAFF
few	14	TRBV6-6	NA	TRBJ1-2	TGTGCCAGCACCACGGGTCCCAGGAACCATGGCCACACCTTC	CASTTGPRNHGHTF
few	12	TRBV4-3	NA	TRBJ2-7	TGCGCCAGCAGCCGGGGAGGGGGAGGGAAGTACTTC	CASSRGGGGKYF
NA	14	TRBV7-9	TRBD1	TRBJ1-2	TGTGCCAGCGGACGGGACAGGGGGTTTCGTGGCTACACCTTC	CASGRDRGFRGYTF
NA	15	TRBV7-9	NA	TRBJ1-5	TGTGCCAGCAGCCGCATCAGGGGAGGAGGTCAATCCCAGCATTTT	CASSRIRGGGQSQHF
NA	15	TRBV10-2	TRBD2	TRBJ2-1	TGCGCCGGCAGACTAGCGGACGCTAAGGGCAATGAGCAGTTCTTC	CAGRLADAKGNEQFF
NA	17	TRBV11-2	NA	TRBJ1-5	TGTGCCAGCAGCTTAGTAGGGGTAACAGGGAGCAGTCGGCCCCAACATTTT	CASSLVGVTGSSRPQHF
NA	16	TRBV6-2/TRBV6-3	NA	TRBJ1-2	TGTGCCAGCAGTTACCCCGGAGTGGGCCCCGGAGGTGGCTACACTTTC	CASSYPGVGPGGGYTF
NA	17	TRBV11-2	NA	TRBJ2-1	TGTGCCAGTAACTTAGATAGGGGCGAGAGGTTCTACAATGAGCAGTTCTTC	CASNLDRGERFYNEQFF
many	16	TRBV5-4	TRBD2	TRBJ2-3	TGTGCCAGCAGCTTGGAGCGGGGCCGGGGCACAGATACGCAGTATTTT	CASSLERGRGTDTQYF
medium-sized	15	TRBV6-1	TRBD1	TRBJ2-7	TGTGCCAGCAGTGAAGGAGAGGGGGCTTTCTACGAGCAGTACTTC	CASSEGEGAFYEQYF
few	13	TRBV7-3	TRBD2	TRBJ2-3	TGTGCCAGCAGCTTATCTAGCGGGCATACGCAGTATTTT	CASSLSSGHTQYF
NA	16	TRBV14	TRBD2	TRBJ2-1	TGTGCCAGCATTGCCTTAGCGGGATGGGTAAACGATGAGCAGTTCTTC	CASIALAGWVNDEQFF